The text below deals with one T cell receptor beta chain. Its target is not known. A much larger clone lies one base from this, so it may be a read error. This is likely a read error, given that the CDR3 carries no conserved phenylalanine or tryptophan at its end. These data belong to a study of T cells in Graves' hyperthyroidism and ophthalmopathy. Study results and caveats: Appearing also in blood were most of the thyroid clonotypes expanded above 0.001.

V gave up 1 base and J gave up 5 bases, with 11 bases separating them. The length of the CDR3 is 14 residues. CDR1 is SGHTA and CDR2 is FQGNSA in the germline V gene. RNA transcripts gave rise to amplified TCR beta CDR3 regions. The study used the HTBI primer set for a first-round RT-PCR of the TCR CDR3. TCRdb processed the multiplex PCR reads anew with MiXCR; each CDR3 protein has one entry. The sample lists around 350,000 distinct CDR3 sequences, about a fifth seen once, with about 3.7% in the top ten. PBMCs came from 9 to 10 ml fresh peripheral blood. This receptor was taken from a woman under 30 with Graves' hyperthyroidism. The chain combines TRBV7-2 with TRBJ2-5, with D unclear. Sample: blood. CDR3 protein: CASSLDANGETQYL. CDR3 DNA sequence: TGTGCCAGCAGCTTAGACGCTAATGGGGAGACCCAGTACCTC.